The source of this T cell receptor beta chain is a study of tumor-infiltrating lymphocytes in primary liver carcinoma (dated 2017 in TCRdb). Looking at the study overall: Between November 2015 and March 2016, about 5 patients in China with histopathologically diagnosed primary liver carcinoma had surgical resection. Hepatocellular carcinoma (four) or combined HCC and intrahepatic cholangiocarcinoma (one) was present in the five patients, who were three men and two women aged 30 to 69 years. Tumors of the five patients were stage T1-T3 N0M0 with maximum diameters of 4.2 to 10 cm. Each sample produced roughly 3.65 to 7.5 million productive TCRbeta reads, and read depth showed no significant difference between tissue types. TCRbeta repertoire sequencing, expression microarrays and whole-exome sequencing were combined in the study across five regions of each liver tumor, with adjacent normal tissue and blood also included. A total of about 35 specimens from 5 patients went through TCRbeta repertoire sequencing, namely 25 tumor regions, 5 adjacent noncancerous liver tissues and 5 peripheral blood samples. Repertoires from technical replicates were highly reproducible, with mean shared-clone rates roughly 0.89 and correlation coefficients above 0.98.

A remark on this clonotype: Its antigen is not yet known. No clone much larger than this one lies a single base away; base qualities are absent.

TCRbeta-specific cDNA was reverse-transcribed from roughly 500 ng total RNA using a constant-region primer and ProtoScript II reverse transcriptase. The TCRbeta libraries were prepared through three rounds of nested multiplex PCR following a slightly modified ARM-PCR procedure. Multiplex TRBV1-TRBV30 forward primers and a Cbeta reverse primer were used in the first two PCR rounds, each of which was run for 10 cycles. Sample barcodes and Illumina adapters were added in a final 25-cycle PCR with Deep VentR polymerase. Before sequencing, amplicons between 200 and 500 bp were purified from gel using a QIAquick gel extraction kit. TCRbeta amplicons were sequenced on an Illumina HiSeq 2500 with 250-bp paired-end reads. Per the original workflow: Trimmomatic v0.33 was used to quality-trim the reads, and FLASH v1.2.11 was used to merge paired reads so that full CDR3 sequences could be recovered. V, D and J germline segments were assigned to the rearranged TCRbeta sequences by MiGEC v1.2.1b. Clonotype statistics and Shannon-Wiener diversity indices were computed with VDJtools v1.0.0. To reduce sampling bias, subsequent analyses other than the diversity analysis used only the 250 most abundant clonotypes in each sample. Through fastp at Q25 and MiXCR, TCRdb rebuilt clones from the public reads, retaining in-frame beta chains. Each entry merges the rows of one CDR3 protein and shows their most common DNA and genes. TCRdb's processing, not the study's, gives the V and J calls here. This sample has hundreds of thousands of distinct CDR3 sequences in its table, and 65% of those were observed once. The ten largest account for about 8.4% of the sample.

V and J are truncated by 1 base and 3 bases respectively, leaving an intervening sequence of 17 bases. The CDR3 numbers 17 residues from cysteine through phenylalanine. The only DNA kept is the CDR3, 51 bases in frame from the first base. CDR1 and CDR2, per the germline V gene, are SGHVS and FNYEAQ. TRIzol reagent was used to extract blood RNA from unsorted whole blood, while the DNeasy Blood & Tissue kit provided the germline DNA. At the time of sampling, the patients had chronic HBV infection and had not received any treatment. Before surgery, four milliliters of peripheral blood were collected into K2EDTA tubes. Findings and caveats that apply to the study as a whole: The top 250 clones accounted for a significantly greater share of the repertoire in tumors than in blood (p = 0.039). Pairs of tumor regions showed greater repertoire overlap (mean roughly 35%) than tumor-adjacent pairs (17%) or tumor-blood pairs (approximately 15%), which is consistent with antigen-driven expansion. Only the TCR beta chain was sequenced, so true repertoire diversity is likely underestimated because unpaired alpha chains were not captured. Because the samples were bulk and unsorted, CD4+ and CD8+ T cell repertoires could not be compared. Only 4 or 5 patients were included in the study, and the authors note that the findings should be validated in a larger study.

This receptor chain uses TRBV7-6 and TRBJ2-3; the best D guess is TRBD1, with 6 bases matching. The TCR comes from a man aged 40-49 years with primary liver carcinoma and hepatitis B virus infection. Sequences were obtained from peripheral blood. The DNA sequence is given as TGTGCCAGCAGCTTAGGAACTAGTGGGGGCCCAACAGATACGCAGTATTTT. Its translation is CASSLGTSGGPTDTQYF. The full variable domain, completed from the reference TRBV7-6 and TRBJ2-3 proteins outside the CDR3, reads GAGVSQSPRYKVTKRGQDVALRCDPISGHVSLYWYRQALGQGPEFLTYFNYEAQQDKSGLPNDRFSAERPEGSISTLTIQRTEQRDSAMYRCASSLGTSGGPTDTQYFGPGTRLTVL.